This T cell receptor beta chain was obtained from a study of T-cell memory formation after mild COVID-19. Study-wide points: Pre-infection memory showed some responding clones, and this suggested that cross-reactive memory joined.

A single record per CDR3 protein comes from TCRdb applying MiXCR to the 5' RACE reads. The table shows under 50,000 distinct CDR3 sequences, with around 25% occurring only once. The germline CDR1 and CDR2 sequences are SGHTA and FQGNSA. The V end was cut by 5 bases, the J end by 1 base, with 19 bases between. The CDR3 totals 17 residues. This clonotype was seen a few times. As yet, its antigen is unknown. This sequence was found in a man younger than 30 who had mild COVID-19 (a few samples of this study predate the infection). Cell type and time point are not known. The V gene is TRBV7-2, the J gene TRBJ2-3; weak D call: TRBD2 (7 bases). Sequenced input: PBMCs or a T cell subset sorted from them (not recorded which). Here the CDR3 reads CASSLWGGSVGTDTQYF. In nucleotides, the CDR3 is TGTGCCAGCAGCCTTTGGGGGGGCTCCGTGGGCACAGATACGCAGTATTTT.